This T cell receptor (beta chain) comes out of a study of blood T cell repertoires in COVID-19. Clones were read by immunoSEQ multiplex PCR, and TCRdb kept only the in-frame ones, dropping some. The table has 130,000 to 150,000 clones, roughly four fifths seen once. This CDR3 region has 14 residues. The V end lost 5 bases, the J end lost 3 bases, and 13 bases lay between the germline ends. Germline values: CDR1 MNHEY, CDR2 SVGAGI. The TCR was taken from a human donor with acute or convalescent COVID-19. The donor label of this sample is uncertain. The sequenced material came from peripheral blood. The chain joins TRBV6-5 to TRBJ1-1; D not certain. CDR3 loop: CASSPHLEYTEAFF. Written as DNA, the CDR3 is TGTGCCAGCAGTCCTCATCTGGAGTACACTGAAGCTTTCTTT.